One and the same sample provided the 6 T cell receptor beta chains below, sequenced in a study of T cell repertoires in cytomegalovirus infection. In TCRdb, the reads were re-called with MiXCR into one record per CDR3 protein. The sample shows roughly 800,000 distinct CDR3 sequences, 25% to 35% of them seen only once. These receptors' targets are unknown. This specimen consisted of cultured CD8+ T cells from PBMCs, obtained from culture after CMV antigen stimulation. Receptors originate from a human donor in good health (CMV status not recorded). Some clones in this sample may be carry-over from other donors' samples.

The chain carries TRBV12-5 and TRBJ2-2; D may be TRBD2 (6 bases). The CDR3 covers 14 residues. Trimming removed 8 bases from V and 7 bases from J, with 17 bases in between. Germline loops: CDR1 LGHNT, CDR2 FRNRAP. The CDR3 DNA reads as TGTGCTAGTACCCCCTGGGGGGTGGACGGGGAGCTGTTTTTT. It translates to CASTPWGVDGELFF. Looking up the rest from reference TRBV12-5 and TRBJ2-2 gives the full variable domain: DARVTQTPRHKVTEMGQEVTMRCQPILGHNTVFWYRQTMMQGLELLAYFRNRAPLDDSGMPKDRFSAEMPDATLATLKIQPSEPRDSAVYFCASTPWGVDGELFFGEGSRLTVL.

This clonotype showed up just a few times. This rearrangement joins TRBV7-8 to TRBJ2-7, with D perhaps TRBD1 (5 bases). V was cut by 5 bases and J by 3 bases, with 14 bases left in between. The CDR3 consists of 14 residues. Germline V lookup: CDR1 SGHVS, CDR2 FQNEAQ. CDR3 in amino acids: CASSIGSQGYEQYF. The CDR3 nucleotides are TGTGCCAGCAGCATAGGCAGTCAGGGCTACGAGCAGTACTTC. Combining the CDR3 with reference TRBV7-8 and TRBJ2-7 gives the whole variable domain GAGVSQSPRYKVAKRGQDVALRCDPISGHVSLFWYQQALGQGPEFLTYFQNEAQLDKSGLPSDRFFAERPEGSVSTLKIQRTQQEDSAVYLCASSIGSQGYEQYFGPGTRLTVT.

V and J are TRBV5-4 and TRBJ2-7; D is unclear. V was clipped by 5 bases and J by 1 base, with 16 bases between them. CDR1 SGHNT and CDR2 YYREEE come from the germline V gene (reference sequence). The CDR3 totals 15 residues. The CDR3 region has the DNA TGTGCCAGCAGAATTTCGACATCCCCGTCCTACGAGCAGTACTTC. This translates into CASRISTSPSYEQYF.

This clonotype was counted between two and nine times. The chain joins TRBV19 to TRBJ1-1; TRBD1 might be the D (6 bases). Between the trimmed V and J ends, which lost 5 bases and 1 base, there was a span of 14 bases. The germline gives CDR1 LNHDA, CDR2 SQIVND (reference sequence). The CDR3 contains 15 residues. As DNA, the CDR3 is TGTGCCAGTAGTTCCGCGACAGGCGGGAACACTGAAGCTTTCTTT. This gives the protein CASSSATGGNTEAFF.

This sequence joins TRBV27 and TRBJ2-5, with TRBD1 matching over 7 bases. V shed 6 bases and J 2 bases; nucleotides not matched to a gene: 6. The CDR3 runs to 14 residues. The germline gives CDR1 MNHEY, CDR2 SMNVEV (reference sequence). The CDR3 region is CASSRGQTQETQYF. The CDR3 DNA sequence: TGTGCCAGCAGCCGGGGACAGACACAAGAGACCCAGTACTTC.

This clonotype was detected only a few times. The chain combines TRBV4-1 with TRBJ1-1; 8 nucleotides align to TRBD1. There are 15 residues in the CDR3. V was clipped by 3 bases and J by 0 bases; unmatched bases: 3. Germline CDR1 MGHRA, CDR2 YSYEKL. The CDR3 DNA reads as TGCGCCAGCAGCCAGTGGACAGGGTTGAACACTGAAGCTTTCTTT. This codes for CASSQWTGLNTEAFF.